This T cell receptor (beta chain) appears in the sequencing data of a study of OX40 agonist ivuxolimab in advanced cancers. For this clone: This same CDR3 is encoded by further DNA sequences in the sample.

CDR1 is SGHDT and CDR2 is YYEEEE in the germline V gene. The V end was cut by 2 bases, the J end by 4 bases, with 6 bases between. The CDR3 length is 12 residues. Clones were sequenced by immunoSEQ multiplex PCR, and TCRdb holds only the in-frame ones, with some missing. The table includes fewer than 55,000 clones, 81% detected once. The specimen comprised CD4+ or CD8+ T cells sorted from blood, sampled in a trial of the OX40 agonist ivuxolimab. The chain joins TRBV5-6 to TRBJ1-1, with unresolved D. The receptor's source is an adult with an advanced solid tumor such as melanoma, head and neck, liver or kidney cancer. Here the CDR3 reads CASSLGPTEAFF. For the CDR3, the DNA is TGTGCCAGCAGCTTAGGTCCCACTGAAGCTTTCTTT.